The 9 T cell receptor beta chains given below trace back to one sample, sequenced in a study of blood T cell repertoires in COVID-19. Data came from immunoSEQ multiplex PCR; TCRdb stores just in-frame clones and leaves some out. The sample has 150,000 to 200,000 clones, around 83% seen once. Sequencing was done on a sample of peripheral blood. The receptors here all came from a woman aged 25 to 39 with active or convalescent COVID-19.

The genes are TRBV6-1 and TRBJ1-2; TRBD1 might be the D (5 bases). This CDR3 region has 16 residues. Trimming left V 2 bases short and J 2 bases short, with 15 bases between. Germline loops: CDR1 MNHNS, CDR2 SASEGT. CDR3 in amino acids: CASSEKAGKLNYGYTF. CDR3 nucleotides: TGTGCCAGCAGTGAAAAGGCAGGGAAACTAAACTATGGCTACACCTTC.

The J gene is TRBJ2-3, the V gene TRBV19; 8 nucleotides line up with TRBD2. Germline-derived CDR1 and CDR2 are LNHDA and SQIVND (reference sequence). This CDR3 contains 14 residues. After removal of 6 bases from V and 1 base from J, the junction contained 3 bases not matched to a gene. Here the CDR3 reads CASRSTSGTDTQYF. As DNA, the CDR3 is TGTGCCAGTAGATCGACTAGCGGCACAGATACGCAGTATTTT.

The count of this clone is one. The CDR3: CASSADRTLGYGYTF. The CDR3, as DNA: TGTGCCAGCAGCGCCGACAGGACGCTTGGGTATGGCTACACCTTC. The chain has TRBV7-9 and TRBJ1-2, with D maybe TRBD1 (6 bases). Trimming left V 5 bases short and J 5 bases short, with 18 bases between. The length of the CDR3 is 15 residues. Germline assignment: CDR1 SEHNR and CDR2 FQNEAQ (reference sequence).

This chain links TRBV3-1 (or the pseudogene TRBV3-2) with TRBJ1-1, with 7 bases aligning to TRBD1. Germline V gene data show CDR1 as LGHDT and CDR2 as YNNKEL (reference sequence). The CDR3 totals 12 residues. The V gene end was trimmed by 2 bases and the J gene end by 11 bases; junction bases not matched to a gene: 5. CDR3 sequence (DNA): TGTGCCAGCAGCCAAACAGGGGATAATGCTTTCTTT. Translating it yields CASSQTGDNAFF.

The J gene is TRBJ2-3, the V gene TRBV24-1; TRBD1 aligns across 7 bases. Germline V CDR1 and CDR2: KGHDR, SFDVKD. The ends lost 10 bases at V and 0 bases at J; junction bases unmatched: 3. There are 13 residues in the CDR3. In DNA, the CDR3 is TGTGCCACGGGACAGCTTAGCACAGATACGCAGTATTTT. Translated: CATGQLSTDTQYF.

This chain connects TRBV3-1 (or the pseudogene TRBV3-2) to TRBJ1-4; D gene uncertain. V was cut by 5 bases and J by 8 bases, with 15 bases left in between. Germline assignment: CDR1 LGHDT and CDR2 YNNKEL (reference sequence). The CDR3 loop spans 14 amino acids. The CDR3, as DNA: TGTGCCAGCAGCGAGCGGGCAGGATGGGAAAAACTGTTTTTT. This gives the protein CASSERAGWEKLFF.

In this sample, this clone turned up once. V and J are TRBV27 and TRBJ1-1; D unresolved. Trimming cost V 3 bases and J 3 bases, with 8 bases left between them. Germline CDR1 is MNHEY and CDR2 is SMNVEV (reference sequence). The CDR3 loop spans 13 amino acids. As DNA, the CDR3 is TGTGCCAGCAGTTTCCGGGTCTACACTGAAGCTTTCTTT. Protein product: CASSFRVYTEAFF.

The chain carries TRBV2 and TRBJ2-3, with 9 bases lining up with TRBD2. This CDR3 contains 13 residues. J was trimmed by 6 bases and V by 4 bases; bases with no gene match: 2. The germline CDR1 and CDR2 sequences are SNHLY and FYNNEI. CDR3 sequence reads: CASSGTSADTQYF. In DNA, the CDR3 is TGTGCCAGCAGTGGGACTAGCGCCGATACGCAGTATTTT.

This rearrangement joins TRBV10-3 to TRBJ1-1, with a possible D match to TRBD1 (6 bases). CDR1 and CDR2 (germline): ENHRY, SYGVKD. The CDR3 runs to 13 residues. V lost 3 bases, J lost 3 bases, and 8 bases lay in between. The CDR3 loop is CAISDKGDTEAFF. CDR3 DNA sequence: TGTGCCATCAGTGATAAGGGGGACACTGAAGCTTTCTTT.